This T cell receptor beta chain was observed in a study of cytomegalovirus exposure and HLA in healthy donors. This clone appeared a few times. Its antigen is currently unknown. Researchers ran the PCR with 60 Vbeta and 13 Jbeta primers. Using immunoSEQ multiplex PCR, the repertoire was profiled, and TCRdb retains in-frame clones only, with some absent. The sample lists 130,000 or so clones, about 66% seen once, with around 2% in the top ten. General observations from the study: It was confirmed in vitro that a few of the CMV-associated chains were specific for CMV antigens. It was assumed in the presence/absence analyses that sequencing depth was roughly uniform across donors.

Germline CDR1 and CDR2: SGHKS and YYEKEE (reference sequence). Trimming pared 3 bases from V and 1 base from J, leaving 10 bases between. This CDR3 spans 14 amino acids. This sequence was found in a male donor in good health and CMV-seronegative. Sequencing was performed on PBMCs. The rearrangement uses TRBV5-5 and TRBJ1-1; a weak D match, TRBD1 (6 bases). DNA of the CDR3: TGTGCCAGCAGCTGGGGGCTCAGGAACACTGAAGCTTTCTTT. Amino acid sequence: CASSWGLRNTEAFF.